This TCR beta chain was found in a study of long-term antiretroviral therapy in people with HIV. With survey level as its setting, the immunoSEQ assay was v3.0. What sequencing targeted per sample was about 35,000-55,000 T-cell genomes. Using immunoSEQ multiplex PCR, the repertoire was profiled, and TCRdb retains in-frame clones only, with some absent. The sample consists of roughly 29,000 clones, roughly 94% of them appearing once. Of note for this clone: Its antigen remains unidentified.

Study results and limitations: In samples taken after ART, diversity increased but remained below transplant donor control levels. Pre-ART expanded TRB clones stayed dominant throughout, though often decreasing after ART.

Sample: unsorted PBMCs, taken 5.3 years after starting antiretroviral therapy. This receptor was taken from a man aged 50 or older with HIV.

The CDR3 loop reads CASSGLAGGPGGEQFF. The CDR3 DNA reads TGTGCCAGCAGTGGACTAGCGGGGGGGCCCGGGGGTGAGCAGTTCTTC. The gene calls are TRBV6-4 and TRBJ2-1; 14 bases map to TRBD2. The junction had 8 bases not matched to a gene; V was cut back by 4 bases and J by 9 bases. Germline values: CDR1 MRHNA, CDR2 SNTAGT. CDR3 length equals 16 residues.